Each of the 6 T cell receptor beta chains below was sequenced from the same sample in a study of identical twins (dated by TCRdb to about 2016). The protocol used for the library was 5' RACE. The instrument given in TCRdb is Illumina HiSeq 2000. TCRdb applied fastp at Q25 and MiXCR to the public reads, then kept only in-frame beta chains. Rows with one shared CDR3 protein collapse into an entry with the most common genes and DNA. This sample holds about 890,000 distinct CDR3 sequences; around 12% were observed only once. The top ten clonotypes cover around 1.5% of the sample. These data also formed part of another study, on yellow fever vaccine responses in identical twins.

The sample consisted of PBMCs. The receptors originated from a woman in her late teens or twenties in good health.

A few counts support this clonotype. CDR3 in DNA: TGCGCCAGCAGCCAAGTGGCGGGGGCCCCCGTGCATACGCAGTATTTT. This sequence encodes CASSQVAGAPVHTQYF. The chain links TRBV4-1 to TRBJ2-3; tentatively, D is TRBD2 (7 bases). CDR3 length equals 16 residues. Per the germline V gene, CDR1 is MGHRA and CDR2 is YSYEKL. V was trimmed by 1 base and J by 7 bases, leaving 18 bases between them.

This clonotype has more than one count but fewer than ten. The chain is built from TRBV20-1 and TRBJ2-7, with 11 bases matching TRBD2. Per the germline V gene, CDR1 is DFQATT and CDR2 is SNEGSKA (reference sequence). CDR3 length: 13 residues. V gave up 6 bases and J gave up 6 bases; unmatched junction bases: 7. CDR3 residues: CSAPGLAVGEQYV. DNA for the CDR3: TGCAGTGCCCCGGGACTAGCGGTGGGCGAGCAGTACGTC.

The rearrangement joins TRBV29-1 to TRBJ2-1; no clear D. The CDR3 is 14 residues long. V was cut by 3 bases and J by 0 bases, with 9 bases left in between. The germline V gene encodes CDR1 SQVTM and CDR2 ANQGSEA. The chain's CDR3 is CSVDGESSYNEQFF. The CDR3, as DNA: TGCAGCGTTGATGGCGAGAGCTCCTACAATGAGCAGTTCTTC.

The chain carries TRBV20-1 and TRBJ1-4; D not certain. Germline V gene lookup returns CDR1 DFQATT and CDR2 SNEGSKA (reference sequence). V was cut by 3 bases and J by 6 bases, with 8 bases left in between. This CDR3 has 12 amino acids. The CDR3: CSASIHDEKLFF. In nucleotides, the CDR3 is TGCAGTGCTAGTATACATGATGAAAAACTGTTTTTT.

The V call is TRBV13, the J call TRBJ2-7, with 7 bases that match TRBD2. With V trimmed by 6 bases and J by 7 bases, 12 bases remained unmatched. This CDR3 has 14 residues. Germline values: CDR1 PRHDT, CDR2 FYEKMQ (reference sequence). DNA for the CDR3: TGTGCCAGCAGTTGGGCGGGAGAGAGGAAAGAGCAGTACTTC. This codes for CASSWAGERKEQYF.

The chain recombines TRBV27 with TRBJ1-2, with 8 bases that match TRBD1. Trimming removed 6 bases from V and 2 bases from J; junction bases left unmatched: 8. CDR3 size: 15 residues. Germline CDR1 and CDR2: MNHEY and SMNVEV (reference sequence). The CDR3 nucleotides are TGTGCCAGCAGCGAGGACAGGGAAATCAACTATGGCTACACCTTC. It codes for CASSEDREINYGYTF.